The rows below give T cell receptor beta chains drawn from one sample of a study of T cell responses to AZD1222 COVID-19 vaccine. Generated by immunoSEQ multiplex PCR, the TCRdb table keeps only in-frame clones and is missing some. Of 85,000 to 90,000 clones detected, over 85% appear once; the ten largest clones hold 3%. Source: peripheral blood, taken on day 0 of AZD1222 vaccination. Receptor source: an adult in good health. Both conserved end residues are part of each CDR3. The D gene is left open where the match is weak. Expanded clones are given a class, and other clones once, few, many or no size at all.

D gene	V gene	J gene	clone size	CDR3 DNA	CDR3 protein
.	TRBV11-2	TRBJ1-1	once	TGTGCCAGCAAACAGAACACTGAAGCTTTCTTT	CASKQNTEAFF
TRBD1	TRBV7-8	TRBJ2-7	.	TGTGCCAGCAGCTTAGCGGAGGACAGGGATGAGTACTTC	CASSLAEDRDEYF
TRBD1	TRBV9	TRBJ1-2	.	TGTGCCAGAAGCGTAGGGTCGACAGGGGCCTATGGCTACACCTTC	CARSVGSTGAYGYTF
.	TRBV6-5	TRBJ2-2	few	TGTGCCAGCAGCCCCGGGGACACAGTCACCGGGGAGCTGTTTTTT	CASSPGDTVTGELFF
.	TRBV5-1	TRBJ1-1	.	TGCGCCAGCAGCTTGGACATCCCGGTCGCTGAAGCTTTCTTT	CASSLDIPVAEAFF
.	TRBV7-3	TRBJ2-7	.	TGTGCCAGCAGTCCCGGCCCCTCCTACGAGCAGTACTTC	CASSPGPSYEQYF
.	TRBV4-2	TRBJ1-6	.	TGTGCCAGCAGCCAGCGACCCGACTTGGATAATTCACCCCTCCACTTT	CASSQRPDLDNSPLHF
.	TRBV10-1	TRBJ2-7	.	TGCGCCAGCAGTCCCGGGAGTGGGGCCTACGAGCAGTACTTC	CASSPGSGAYEQYF
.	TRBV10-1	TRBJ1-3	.	TGCGCCACTTCGCGGGACGACGCTGGAAACACCATATATTTT	CATSRDDAGNTIYF
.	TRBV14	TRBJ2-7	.	TGTGCCAGCAGCCAAGACTGGGGGGCCAACGAGCAGTACTTC	CASSQDWGANEQYF
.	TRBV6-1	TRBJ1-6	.	TGTGCCAGCAGTGACGTTGGACGGTGGAATAATTCACCCCTCCACTTT	CASSDVGRWNNSPLHF
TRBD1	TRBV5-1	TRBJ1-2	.	TGCGCCAGCAGCTTGGCCAGGACAGGGGCTAACTATGGCTACACCTTC	CASSLARTGANYGYTF
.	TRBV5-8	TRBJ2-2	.	TGTGCCAGCAGCCCCGTTTCAGGGGCCGGGGAGCTGTTTTTT	CASSPVSGAGELFF
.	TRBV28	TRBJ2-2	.	TGTGCCAGCACCGAGCAGGGCACCGGGGAGCTGTTTTTT	CASTEQGTGELFF
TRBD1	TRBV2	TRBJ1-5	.	TGTGCCAGCAGTGGGGGACAGATTGAGCCCCAGCATTTT	CASSGGQIEPQHF
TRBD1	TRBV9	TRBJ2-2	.	TGTGCCAGCAGCGCGACAGGGGGCCATGGGGAGCTGTTTTTT	CASSATGGHGELFF